The 3 T cell receptor beta chains below were found in one sample sequenced in a study of shared clonotypes between healthy human individuals. Assay: immunoSEQ multiplex PCR; the TCRdb copy retains only in-frame clones and omits some. The sample lists roughly 2 million clones; roughly 94% were seen once. Sample: naive CD4+ T cells sorted from blood. The subset was: CD45RA+ positively selected. These receptors all come from a man younger than 30 in good health.

In regard to this clone: Other DNA sequences in this sample translate to the same CDR3. The rearrangement uses TRBV5-1 and TRBJ2-2; D is perhaps TRBD1 (5 bases). The germline V gene encodes CDR1 SGHRS and CDR2 YFSETQ. The CDR3 contains 15 residues. With 0 bases removed from V and 1 base from J, the gap between germline ends came to 7 bases. CDR3 sequence (DNA): TGCGCCAGCAGCTTGGGACAGCTGAACACCGGGGAGCTGTTTTTT. This encodes CASSLGQLNTGELFF.

The gene calls are TRBV29-1 and TRBJ2-1; D is unclear. Germline values: CDR1 SQVTM, CDR2 ANQGSEA. V was cut by 6 bases and J by 7 bases, with 10 bases left in between. The CDR3 spans 11 residues. The CDR3 DNA reads TGCAGCGTGCAACGTTGGAATGAGCAGTTCTTC. Translated: CSVQRWNEQFF.

The V and J genes are TRBV7-7 and TRBJ2-5; weak D call: TRBD2 (6 bases). The germline CDR1 and CDR2 sequences are SSHAT and FNYEAQ (reference sequence). This CDR3 comprises 14 residues. The CDR3 DNA follows: TGTGCTTCATCTTGGAGGGTCAATGGGGAGACCCAGTACTTC. It codes for CASSWRVNGETQYF. The full variable domain, its missing parts supplied by reference TRBV7-7 and TRBJ2-5, is GAGVSQSPRYKVTKRGQDVTLRCDPISSHATLYWYQQALGQGPEFLTYFNYEAQPDKSGLPSDRFSAERPEGSISTLTIQRTEQRDSAMYRCASSWRVNGETQYFGPGTRLLVL.